What follows are 3 T cell receptor beta chains derived from one specimen sequenced in a study of blood T cell repertoires in COVID-19. The protocol was immunoSEQ multiplex PCR, while the TCRdb copy is restricted to in-frame clones and leaves out a portion. The data show about 80,000 clones, roughly four fifths seen once. Material: peripheral blood. These receptors all stem from a human donor in a cohort sampled during active COVID-19.

The V call is TRBV6-1, the J call TRBJ2-1, with 13 bases aligning to TRBD2. CDR1 is MNHNS and CDR2 is SASEGT in the germline V gene. V trimming: 2 bases; J trimming: 6 bases; junction bases outside the gene matches: 1. There are 15 residues in the CDR3. CDR3 DNA sequence: TGTGCCAGCAGTGAACGGACTAGCGGGGGCAATGAGCAGTTCTTC. Protein: CASSERTSGGNEQFF.

The rearrangement joins TRBV7-6 to TRBJ2-1; no definite D call. V was cut by 1 base and J by 5 bases, with 12 bases left in between. Germline-derived CDR1 and CDR2 are SGHVS and FNYEAQ. This CDR3 spans 15 amino acids. CDR3 DNA: TGTGCCAGCAGCTTAGGGCAGAAGTTTGACAATGAGCAGTTCTTC. Translating gives CASSLGQKFDNEQFF.

This clone occurred once. The gene calls are TRBV5-1 and TRBJ2-2; 8 bases fit TRBD1. The germline V gene has CDR1 SGHRS and CDR2 YFSETQ. The junction had 6 bases not matched to a gene; V was cut back by 4 bases and J by 4 bases. CDR3 length: 15 residues. The CDR3 here is CASSGGQGGTGELFF. CDR3 DNA: TGCGCCAGCAGCGGCGGACAGGGTGGCACCGGGGAGCTGTTTTTT.